This entry lists 21 T cell receptor beta chains sequenced from one sample in a study of CXCR3-negative and CXCR3-positive naive CD8 T cells. 5' RACE with UMI labels generated the TRB cDNA libraries. TCRdb re-called the 5' RACE reads; one entry per CDR3 protein, DNA not given. This listing includes 140,000 to 150,000 distinct CDR3 sequences. Study findings and constraints: In CXCR3-positive naive cells, the TRB CDR3s were more hydrophobic than in CXCR3-negative naive cells.

Their antigen targets remain unknown. The specimen sequenced was naive CXCR3+ CD8+ T cells from blood. This sample's subset: CD45RO-CCR7+CD27+CD95- naive CD8+ T cells expressing CXCR3 (TNR3+). The receptors derive from a human donor in good health. Some clones in this sample may be carry-over from other donors' samples.

The chain combines TRBV7-6 with TRBJ1-1. Germline V lookup: CDR1 SGHVS, CDR2 FNYEAQ. The CDR3 runs 14 residues. CDR3 in amino acids: CASSLGVSDTEAFF.

V is TRBV12-3 or TRBV12-4 and J is TRBJ2-7. The CDR3 covers 14 residues. Here the CDR3 reads CASSPGVISYEQYF.

This chain joins TRBV4-3 and TRBJ2-7. CDR1 is LGHNA, CDR2 YSLEER, per germline. There are 15 residues in the CDR3. CDR3 protein: CASSQDTDRSYEQYF.

The chain couples TRBV7-3 to TRBJ2-1; TCRdb gives TRBD1 as the D gene, but with no DNA this cannot be confirmed. Germline lookup yields CDR1 SGHTA and CDR2 FQGTGA. The CDR3 runs 17 residues. CDR3: CASSLMQGSHTVDEQFF. The whole variable domain, filled in from reference TRBV7-3 and TRBJ2-1, reads GAGVSQTPSNKVTEKGKYVELRCDPISGHTALYWYRQSLGQGPEFLIYFQGTGAADDSGLPNDRFFAVRPEGSVSTLKIQRTERGDSAVYLCASSLMQGSHTVDEQFFGPGTRLTVL.

The chain employs TRBV4-3 and TRBJ2-5; the TRBD2 assignment by TCRdb is unverifiable without DNA. CDR3 length: 15 residues. Germline V gives CDR1 LGHNA, CDR2 YSLEER. The CDR3 region is CASSQDVGEGETQYF.

The genes are TRBV11-2 and TRBJ2-7. CDR1 is SGHAT and CDR2 is FQNNGV in the germline V gene. The length of the CDR3 is 15 residues. The CDR3 sequence is CASSLMAGSSYEQYF.

The gene calls are TRBV3-1 and TRBJ1-5; the D call of TRBD1 rests on TCRdb alone, since no DNA is present to check it. The germline gives CDR1 LGHDT, CDR2 YNNKEL (reference sequence). CDR3 length: 14 residues. The CDR3 here is CASSRTGNNQPQHF. The whole variable domain, filled in from reference TRBV3-1 and TRBJ1-5, reads DTAVSQTPKYLVTQMGNDKSIKCEQNLGHDTMYWYKQDSKKFLKIMFSYNNKELIINETVPNRFSPKSPDKAHLNLHINSLELGDSAVYFCASSRTGNNQPQHFGDGTRLSIL.

The J gene is TRBJ2-7, the V gene TRBV20-1; the TCRdb D gene call, TRBD1, has no DNA to confirm it. The germline gives CDR1 DFQATT, CDR2 SNEGSKA (reference sequence). The CDR3 contains 15 residues. The CDR3 is CSASPIRTGSYEQYF.

This sequence joins TRBV5-1 and TRBJ2-1. The CDR3 runs to 12 residues. Germline V CDR1 and CDR2: SGHRS, YFSETQ. CDR3 region: CASSGISYEQFF.

The chain's CDR3 is CASSQGPAKGNQPQHF. V is TRBV4-1 and J is TRBJ1-5. Germline loops: CDR1 MGHRA, CDR2 YSYEKL. The CDR3 length is 16 residues.

This chain connects TRBV4-1 to TRBJ2-2. The CDR3 has 14 amino acids. Germline V gene lookup returns CDR1 MGHRA and CDR2 YSYEKL. This CDR3 reads CASSDRMNTGELFF.

The rearrangement links TRBV7-2 to TRBJ2-1. The germline CDR1 and CDR2 sequences are SGHTA and FQGNSA. The CDR3 consists of 13 residues. The CDR3 is CASSSTFYNEQFF.

This chain connects TRBV28 to TRBJ2-7; TCRdb's assignment of TRBD1 cannot be checked, as there is no DNA. The CDR3 contains 15 residues. CDR1 and CDR2 (germline): MDHEN, SYDVKM. The CDR3 is CASSFARGGHYEQYF. Full variable domain (rest looked up from reference TRBV28 and TRBJ2-7): DVKVTQSSRYLVKRTGEKVFLECVQDMDHENMFWYRQDPGLGLRLIYFSYDVKMKEKGDIPEGYSVSREKKERFSLILESASTNQTSMYLCASSFARGGHYEQYFGPGTRLTVT.

The V and J genes are TRBV29-1 and TRBJ2-1; TCRdb indicates TRBD2, and absent DNA this call remains unverified. The CDR3 consists of 13 residues. Germline-derived CDR1 and CDR2 are SQVTM and ANQGSEA. This chain's CDR3 is CSVEGSGYNEQFF.

The rearrangement joins TRBV6-2 or TRBV6-3 to TRBJ2-1. The CDR3 is made up of 15 amino acids. The germline V gene has CDR1 MNHEY and CDR2 SVGEGT. This CDR3 reads CASSYDQLVYNEQFF.

The V and J genes are TRBV7-9 and TRBJ1-2. The CDR3 runs to 15 residues. CDR1 and CDR2 (germline): SEHNR, FQNEAQ (reference sequence). The CDR3 reads CASSPLLDRNYGYTF. Full variable domain (missing parts from reference TRBV7-9 and TRBJ1-2): DTGVSQNPRHKITKRGQNVTFRCDPISEHNRLYWYRQTLGQGPEFLTYFQNEAQLEKSRLLSDRFSAERPKGSFSTLEIQRTEQGDSAMYLCASSPLLDRNYGYTFGSGTRLTVV.

This chain links TRBV6-5 with TRBJ2-1; the TCRdb D gene call, TRBD2, has no DNA to confirm it. The CDR3 sequence is 17 residues long. CDR1 is MNHEY, CDR2 SVGAGI, per germline. CDR3 residues: CASSFSRLAGANNEQFF.

V and J are TRBV7-6 and TRBJ2-1; TCRdb lists TRBD2, though no DNA is available to test this call. The CDR3 runs 16 residues. CDR1 and CDR2 from the germline V gene are SGHVS and FNYEAQ. CDR3: CASSLASHSGDNEQFF.

The chain links TRBV27 to TRBJ2-3; TCRdb gives TRBD2 as the D gene, but with no DNA this cannot be confirmed. CDR1 and CDR2 from the germline V gene are MNHEY and SMNVEV (reference sequence). There are 15 residues in the CDR3. The CDR3 spells CASGFSIPLTDTQYF.

The chain combines TRBV20-1 with TRBJ2-5; with no DNA, the TCRdb D assignment of TRBD2 cannot be verified. CDR3 length: 15 amino acids. Germline CDR1 reads DFQATT; CDR2 reads SNEGSKA (reference sequence). The CDR3 is CSARAGLAESETQYF.

Here the CDR3 reads CASSLGDSYEQYF. The rearrangement uses TRBV11-2 and TRBJ2-7. Germline assignment: CDR1 SGHAT and CDR2 FQNNGV. The CDR3 is 13 residues long.